A single sample is the source of the 28 T cell receptor beta chains below, sequenced in a study of beta chain features in type 1 diabetes. Study results and limitations: In all four CD4+ subsets, TCRB CDR3 length was significantly, moderately reduced in type 1 diabetes.

For these TCRs, the target antigens are not known. Expressed TCRB transcripts were sequenced because the isolated RNA had all been reverse transcribed beforehand. Using immunoSEQ multiplex PCR, the repertoire was profiled, and TCRdb retains in-frame clones only, with some absent. In the table there are over 100,000 clones, about 15% of which are singletons. Material for sequencing was central memory CD4+ T cells from blood. The receptors were sampled from a man aged 30 to 39 with type 1 diabetes.

The rearrangement joins TRBV7-2 to TRBJ2-1, with D perhaps assigned TRBD1 or TRBD2 (5 bases each). The CDR3 consists of 17 residues. Germline loops: CDR1 SGHTA, CDR2 FQGNSA. The V gene lost 5 bases and the J gene lost 0 bases, with 17 bases spanning the gap. DNA of the CDR3: TGTGCCAGCAGCCACGGACTGAGGGGAAGCTCCTACAATGAGCAGTTCTTC. It is translated as CASSHGLRGSSYNEQFF.

The chain has TRBV6-5 and TRBJ1-6; 9 bases agree with TRBD1. Per the germline V gene, CDR1 is MNHEY and CDR2 is SVGAGI. The CDR3 runs 16 residues. V lost 0 bases, J lost 10 bases, and 7 bases stayed unmatched. CDR3 amino acids: CASSYSAGQGGSPLHF. DNA of the CDR3: TGTGCCAGCAGTTACTCGGCGGGACAGGGAGGGTCACCCCTCCACTTT.

The table lists this clone with many counts. This chain connects TRBV7-2 to TRBJ1-2, with D perhaps TRBD1 (5 bases). Between the trimmed V and J ends, which lost 0 bases and 10 bases, there was a span of 12 bases. The CDR3 is 13 amino acids. Germline lookup yields CDR1 SGHTA and CDR2 FQGNSA. CDR3 in amino acids: CASSLAGEGVYTF. The CDR3 DNA reads TGTGCCAGCAGCTTAGCAGGGGAGGGCGTCTACACCTTC.

This clone appeared a few times. The chain is built from TRBV5-8 and TRBJ1-4; D gene uncertain. CDR3 length equals 15 residues. The germline V and J ends were trimmed by 0 bases and 6 bases, with 12 bases remaining between them. Germline CDR1 and CDR2: SGHTS and YDEGEE. In DNA, the CDR3 is TGTGCCAGCAGCTTGGCCTCTAGGGCCCATGAAAAACTGTTTTTT. Translated: CASSLASRAHEKLFF.

This clone appeared many times. The CDR3 here is CASSQEGYNEQFF. Here the CDR3 DNA reads TGCGCCAGCAGCCAAGAGGGCTACAATGAGCAGTTCTTC. The chain links TRBV4-3 to TRBJ2-1; D is ambiguous. This CDR3 has 13 amino acids. The germline CDR1 and CDR2 sequences are LGHNA and YSLEER. The germline V and J ends were trimmed by 0 bases and 3 bases, with 3 bases remaining between them.

The chain employs TRBV19 and TRBJ2-3; TRBD1 might be the D (5 bases). This CDR3 spans 16 amino acids. V lost 0 bases and J 6 bases, leaving 16 bases between the germline ends. Germline loops: CDR1 LNHDA, CDR2 SQIVND (reference sequence). For the CDR3, the DNA is TGTGCCAGTAGTATAGACTCCGCGTCAGGGCGGGATACGCAGTATTTT. It is translated as CASSIDSASGRDTQYF. Filled out from reference TRBV19 and TRBJ2-3, the complete variable domain reads DGGITQSPKYLFRKEGQNVTLSCEQNLNHDAMYWYRQDPGQGLRLIYYSQIVNDFQKGDIAEGYSVSREKKESFPLTVTSAQKNPTAFYLCASSIDSASGRDTQYFGPGTRLTVL.

The CDR3 loop is CASSSTGVSYEQYF. The CDR3 DNA sequence: TGTGCCAGCAGCTCGACAGGAGTCTCCTACGAGCAGTACTTC. The chain is built from TRBV7-2 and TRBJ2-7; D may be TRBD1 (6 bases). Trimming took off 4 bases at V and 0 bases at J, with 10 bases between the two ends. The CDR3 is made up of 14 amino acids. Germline loops: CDR1 SGHTA, CDR2 FQGNSA.

In its sample, this clone was seen a few times. The rearrangement joins TRBV10-2 to TRBJ2-2; no reliable D call. The V end lost 7 bases, the J end lost 3 bases, and 3 bases lay between the germline ends. The germline CDR1 and CDR2 sequences are WSHSY and SAAADI. The CDR3 is 11 residues long. The CDR3 loop is CASTHTGELFF. Here the CDR3 DNA reads TGCGCCAGCACCCACACCGGGGAGCTGTTTTTT.

This chain connects TRBV5-4 to TRBJ2-3; D unclear. Germline-derived CDR1 and CDR2 are SGHNT and YYREEE (reference sequence). V lost 2 bases, J lost 7 bases, and 11 bases lay in between. CDR3 length equals 13 residues. CDR3 amino acids: CASSFDAANTQYF. The DNA for the CDR3 is TGTGCCAGCAGCTTCGACGCTGCTAATACGCAGTATTTT.

The chain has TRBV7-2 and TRBJ2-3, with TRBD1 as a possible D gene (6 bases). Trimming left V 6 bases short and J 4 bases short, with 11 bases between. Germline V gene lookup returns CDR1 SGHTA and CDR2 FQGNSA. CDR3 length: 13 residues. CDR3 amino acids: CASSRQVADTQYF. For the CDR3, the DNA is TGTGCCAGCAGTCGACAGGTGGCAGATACGCAGTATTTT.

This clone occurred a few times. J is TRBJ2-1 and V is TRBV9, with 8 bases fitting TRBD1. Losses at the gene ends were 4 bases for V and 6 bases for J; bases not matched to a gene: 9. Germline-derived CDR1 and CDR2 are SGDLS and YYNGEE. The CDR3 extends over 15 amino acids. The CDR3 sequence is CASSTAGTGINEQFF. CDR3 nucleotides: TGTGCCAGCAGCACCGCCGGGACAGGTATCAATGAGCAGTTCTTC. The full variable domain, in which reference TRBV9 and TRBJ2-1 provide the parts outside the CDR3, is DSGVTQTPKHLITATGQRVTLRCSPRSGDLSVYWYQQSLDQGLQFLIQYYNGEERAKGNILERFSAQQFPDLHSELNLSSLELGDSALYFCASSTAGTGINEQFFGPGTRLTVL.

As regards this clone: The same CDR3 is also encoded by other DNA sequences in this sample. This chain joins TRBV13 and TRBJ2-7, with D unclear. CDR1 is PRHDT and CDR2 is FYEKMQ in the germline V gene (reference sequence). This CDR3 contains 14 residues. Trimming stripped 5 bases from V and 3 bases from J, with 14 bases between. The CDR3 DNA reads TGTGCCAGCAGCCTCGGTGATGGGGACTACGAGCAGTACTTC. Translated: CASSLGDGDYEQYF.

This clone was detected a few times. The rearrangement links TRBV11-3 to TRBJ2-1; either TRBD1 or TRBD2 may fit D (5 bases each). Trimming removed 8 bases at V and 7 bases at J, with 12 bases between. The CDR3 is made up of 12 amino acids. The germline gives CDR1 SGHNT, CDR2 YENEEA. CDR3 region: CASGLGRNEQFF. The CDR3 nucleotides are TGTGCCAGCGGACTGGGGCGGAATGAGCAGTTCTTC.

The V call is TRBV29-1, the J call TRBJ2-1; TRBD2 might be the D (6 bases). Between the trimmed V and J ends, which lost 4 bases and 2 bases, there was a span of 9 bases. Germline CDR1 reads SQVTM; CDR2 reads ANQGSEA. The CDR3 is 13 residues long. The CDR3 region has the DNA TGCAGCGTTGGTAGCGGTACCTACAATGAGCAGTTCTTC. It translates to CSVGSGTYNEQFF.

The chain joins TRBV7-9 to TRBJ2-7; D possibly matches TRBD1 or TRBD2 (6 bases each). Trimming removed 6 bases at V and 1 base at J, with 10 bases between. Looked up from germline, CDR1 is SEHNR and CDR2 is FQNEAQ (reference sequence). This CDR3 region has 13 residues. CDR3 amino acids: CASRAGQSYEQYF. In DNA, the CDR3 is TGTGCCAGCAGGGCGGGACAATCCTACGAGCAGTACTTC.

This clone has more than one count but fewer than ten. The genes are TRBV7-2 and TRBJ2-5; 8 bases line up with TRBD1. V lost 1 base and J lost 1; bases outside the gene matches: 5. This CDR3 has 16 residues. CDR1 and CDR2 from the germline V gene are SGHTA and FQGNSA. This chain's CDR3 is CASSLVDRGFQETQYF. Here the CDR3 DNA reads TGTGCCAGCAGCTTAGTAGACAGGGGATTCCAAGAGACCCAGTACTTC.

The rearrangement uses TRBV9 and TRBJ1-1; 9 positions agree with TRBD1. The germline gives CDR1 SGDLS, CDR2 YYNGEE. The V and J ends lost 5 bases and 2 bases, in that order; junction bases with no gene match: 1. The CDR3 runs 13 residues. The CDR3 reads CASRDRGNTEAFF. The CDR3 bases are TGTGCCAGCAGGGACAGGGGCAACACTGAAGCTTTCTTT.

The rearrangement joins TRBV28 to TRBJ1-3, with D perhaps TRBD1 (5 bases). Germline values: CDR1 MDHEN, CDR2 SYDVKM. The CDR3 covers 15 residues. V gave up 2 bases and J gave up 1 base, with 9 bases separating them. The chain's CDR3 is CASSLGGTSGNTIYF. The CDR3 nucleotides read TGTGCCAGCAGTTTAGGGGGGACTTCTGGAAACACCATATATTTT. Full variable domain (outside the CDR3, taken from reference TRBV28 and TRBJ1-3): DVKVTQSSRYLVKRTGEKVFLECVQDMDHENMFWYRQDPGLGLRLIYFSYDVKMKEKGDIPEGYSVSREKKERFSLILESASTNQTSMYLCASSLGGTSGNTIYFGEGSWLTVV.

Concerning this clone itself: Other DNA variants within this sample encode the same CDR3. This chain uses TRBV9 with TRBJ2-3; D may correspond to TRBD1 or TRBD2 (6 bases each). The CDR3 is 16 amino acids. CDR1 and CDR2 (germline): SGDLS, YYNGEE. Deletions cut 0 bases from V and 4 bases from J, with 15 bases between. The CDR3 is CASSVEGGGLPDTQYF. For the CDR3, the DNA is TGTGCCAGCAGCGTAGAAGGTGGGGGGCTCCCAGATACGCAGTATTTT.

This clone was seen only a few times. The chain is built from TRBV9 and TRBJ2-7, with D tentatively TRBD2 (6 bases). Trimming took off 3 bases at V and 3 bases at J, with 25 bases between the two ends. The CDR3 extends over 18 amino acids. CDR1 and CDR2 (germline): SGDLS, YYNGEE. CDR3 sequence reads: CASSAGAGTAQTYYEQYF. In DNA, the CDR3 is TGTGCCAGCAGCGCCGGGGCGGGAACAGCGCAGACCTACTACGAGCAGTACTTC.

The rearrangement joins TRBV5-1 to TRBJ2-1; D not certain. CDR1 and CDR2 (germline): SGHRS, YFSETQ. This CDR3 contains 13 residues. V was cut by 0 bases and J by 6 bases, with 7 bases left in between. The CDR3 DNA is TGCGCCAGCAGCTTGGCCATGGGCAATGAGCAGTTCTTC. It translates to CASSLAMGNEQFF.

The CDR3 region is CASSQAHARAKNIQYF. The CDR3 nucleotides read TGCGCCAGCAGCCAAGCGCACGCTAGAGCCAAAAACATTCAGTACTTC. The chain is built from TRBV4-3 and TRBJ2-4; D remains ambiguous. This CDR3 region has 16 residues. The V gene's germline CDR1 is LGHNA and CDR2 YSLEER. V was shortened by 1 base and J by 0 bases, with 10 bases between the two germline ends.

This clone was seen only a few times. V is TRBV30 and J is TRBJ1-5; 9 nucleotides align to TRBD1. The CDR3 is 14 residues long. Germline CDR1 reads GTSNPN; CDR2 reads SVGIG (reference sequence). The V and J ends lost 5 bases and 4 bases, in that order; junction bases with no gene match: 6. This CDR3 is CAWQTGGWNQPQHF. The CDR3 region has the DNA TGTGCCTGGCAAACAGGGGGCTGGAATCAGCCCCAGCATTTT.

The chain combines TRBV28 with TRBJ2-5, with D possibly TRBD2 on 6 matching bases. The CDR3 contains 14 residues. Trimming shortened V by 5 bases and J by 0 bases, and 10 bases separated the two germline ends. The germline V gene encodes CDR1 MDHEN and CDR2 SYDVKM. The CDR3 sequence: CASSHRDYQETQYF. The CDR3 DNA is TGTGCCAGCAGTCATCGGGACTACCAAGAGACCCAGTACTTC. Based on the CDR3 plus reference TRBV28 and TRBJ2-5, the full variable domain is DVKVTQSSRYLVKRTGEKVFLECVQDMDHENMFWYRQDPGLGLRLIYFSYDVKMKEKGDIPEGYSVSREKKERFSLILESASTNQTSMYLCASSHRDYQETQYFGPGTRLLVL.

V gene TRBV6-6 combines with J gene TRBJ2-2, with 8 bases lining up with TRBD2. Germline V lookup: CDR1 MNHNY, CDR2 SVGAGI (reference sequence). CDR3 length equals 13 residues. V lost 10 bases, J lost 5 bases, and 6 bases stayed unmatched. In DNA, the CDR3 is TGTGCCACCGGACTAGCAGTGACCGGGGAGCTGTTTTTT. As protein: CATGLAVTGELFF.

The V call is TRBV7-2, the J call TRBJ2-6; the match to TRBD1 covers 10 bases. The J segment lost 2 bases and the V segment lost 2 bases, leaving 3 bases of the junction unmatched. The length of the CDR3 is 17 residues. Germline lookup yields CDR1 SGHTA and CDR2 FQGNSA. The CDR3 here is CASSLTGTGAGANVLTF. The CDR3 DNA reads as TGTGCCAGCAGCTTAACCGGGACAGGGGCTGGGGCCAACGTCCTGACTTTC.

This clone was seen ten or more times. In the same sample, other DNA sequences code for this CDR3. The rearrangement uses TRBV5-1 and TRBJ1-1, with D tentatively TRBD1 (6 bases). Trimming stripped 4 bases from V and 5 bases from J, with 12 bases between. This CDR3 comprises 13 residues. Germline CDR1 reads SGHRS; CDR2 reads YFSETQ. CDR3 loop: CASSVTGRTEAFF. Written as DNA, the CDR3 is TGCGCCAGCAGCGTCACAGGGAGGACTGAAGCTTTCTTT. The whole variable domain, filled in from reference TRBV5-1 and TRBJ1-1, reads KAGVTQTPRYLIKTRGQQVTLSCSPISGHRSVSWYQQTPGQGLQFLFEYFSETQRNKGNFPGRFSGRQFSNSRSEMNVSTLELGDSALYLCASSVTGRTEAFFGQGTRLTVV.

CDR3 DNA sequence: TGCGCCAGCAGCTCGGACAGGGGGAGTAACACAGATACGCAGTATTTT. Residues: CASSSDRGSNTDTQYF. V usage is TRBV5-1 and J usage is TRBJ2-3; 10 bases line up with TRBD1. J gave up 2 bases and V 3 bases, and 6 bases lay outside the gene matches. Germline lookup yields CDR1 SGHRS and CDR2 YFSETQ. The CDR3 length is 16 residues.